The 18 T cell receptor beta chains below were found in one sample sequenced in a study of shared clonotypes between healthy human individuals. The method was immunoSEQ multiplex PCR; TCRdb's version includes in-frame clones alone and lacks a portion of them. The table shows some 2 million clones, with roughly 95% occurring only once. It was CD45RO-negative cells, positively selected for CCR7, that made up naive CD8 cells, with terminally differentiated effector memory CD45RA+ cells excluded. Source material: naive CD8+ T cells sorted from blood. The receptors were sampled from a man aged 18 to 30 in good health.

This clone was seen a few times. The V gene is TRBV30, the J gene TRBJ2-3, with 11 bases aligning to TRBD2. The V segment lost 1 base and the J segment 6 bases; nucleotides outside the gene matches: 6. CDR3 length equals 15 residues. Germline V CDR1 and CDR2: GTSNPN, SVGIG (reference sequence). The CDR3 sequence is CAWSGLAGSSDTQYF. The CDR3 DNA reads as TGTGCCTGGAGTGGACTAGCGGGATCCTCGGATACGCAGTATTTT.

This clone was seen a single time. This sequence joins TRBV4-1 and TRBJ1-2; a weak D match, TRBD1 (5 bases). The length of the CDR3 is 14 residues. V gave up 1 base and J gave up 8 bases, with 14 bases separating them. Germline lookup yields CDR1 MGHRA and CDR2 YSYEKL. This CDR3 reads CASSQVGGARGYTF. DNA of the CDR3: TGCGCCAGCAGCCAAGTAGGAGGGGCTCGGGGCTACACCTTC.

This chain links TRBV29-1 with TRBJ2-7, with 7 nucleotides matching TRBD1. Germline V gene lookup returns CDR1 SQVTM and CDR2 ANQGSEA. The CDR3 has 16 residues. The J segment lost 4 bases and the V segment lost 3 bases, leaving 15 bases of the junction unmatched. The CDR3 region is CSVELPEPGQLYEQYF. The CDR3 nucleotides read TGCAGCGTTGAGCTCCCCGAACCGGGACAGCTTTACGAGCAGTACTTC.

The chain joins TRBV19 to TRBJ1-6, with D unclear. CDR3 size: 14 residues. Trimming left V 5 bases short and J 8 bases short, with 13 bases between. The V gene's germline CDR1 is LNHDA and CDR2 SQIVND (reference sequence). The DNA of the CDR3 is TGTGCCAGTAGTCCCGAATGGTTCGATTCACCCCTCCACTTT. Translated: CASSPEWFDSPLHF.

V is TRBV5-1 and J is TRBJ2-7; 9 nucleotides match TRBD2. The germline CDR1 and CDR2 sequences are SGHRS and YFSETQ. V dropped 0 bases and J dropped 3; count of bases not matched to a gene: 4. The CDR3 runs 15 residues. The chain's CDR3 is CASSLGLAESYEQYF. CDR3 sequence (DNA): TGCGCCAGCAGCTTGGGACTAGCGGAGAGCTACGAGCAGTACTTC.

V gene TRBV27 combines with J gene TRBJ1-6, with 7 bases that match TRBD1. Germline V gene data show CDR1 as MNHEY and CDR2 as SMNVEV (reference sequence). This CDR3 is 16 amino acids long. V was pared by 1 base and J by 8 bases, with 8 bases of the junction left unmatched. CDR3 in amino acids: CASSLYQGEGDSPLHF. As DNA, the CDR3 is TGTGCCAGCAGTTTATATCAGGGGGAGGGGGATTCACCCCTCCACTTT.

This sequence joins TRBV2 and TRBJ1-1; possible D gene TRBD1, 5 bases. Looked up from germline, CDR1 is SNHLY and CDR2 is FYNNEI. The CDR3 covers 13 residues. Trimming pared 3 bases from V and 7 bases from J, leaving 12 bases between. The CDR3 reads CASSEPGVDEAFF. Written as DNA, the CDR3 is TGTGCCAGCAGTGAGCCGGGGGTTGATGAAGCTTTCTTT.

The rearrangement joins TRBV7-9 to TRBJ2-7, with a weak D call TRBD2 (6 bases). The CDR3 totals 13 residues. V lost 5 bases, J lost 4 bases, and 12 bases lay in between. Looked up from germline, CDR1 is SEHNR and CDR2 is FQNEAQ (reference sequence). CDR3 in amino acids: CASSVTGSYEQYF. CDR3 DNA: TGTGCCAGCAGCGTCACCGGGAGTTACGAGCAGTACTTC.

In its sample, this clone was seen once. For the CDR3, the DNA is TGTGCCAGCAGCAAAGAAAGCGGGCTAGCCAAAAACATTCAGTACTTC. Amino acid sequence: CASSKESGLAKNIQYF. This chain links TRBV21-1 with TRBJ2-4; whether TRBD2, the table's D call, matches the DNA was not checked. TRBV21-1 is reported as a pseudogene. The CDR3 runs to 16 residues.

The chain is built from TRBV23-1 and TRBJ2-2; TRBD1 agrees at 7 bases. TRBV23-1 is treated as an ORF (open reading frame) with a function not yet certain. The CDR3 length is 17 residues. The junction had 7 bases not matched to a gene; V was cut back by 2 bases and J by 1 base. The CDR3 DNA reads as TGCGCCAGCAGTCAAAGGACAGGCCCGAAGAACACCGGGGAGCTGTTTTTT. Amino acids: CASSQRTGPKNTGELFF.

V usage is TRBV7-9 and J usage is TRBJ2-3, with 7 nucleotides matching TRBD1. In germline, CDR1 is SEHNR, CDR2 FQNEAQ (reference sequence). The CDR3 has 16 amino acids. V dropped 5 bases and J dropped 2; count of bases not matched to a gene: 10. The CDR3 spells CASSGRKGQFTDTQYF. CDR3 coding DNA: TGTGCCAGCAGCGGAAGAAAGGGACAGTTCACAGATACGCAGTATTTT.

The chain carries TRBV7-9 and TRBJ2-6; 8 bases agree with TRBD1. With V trimmed by 9 bases and J by 3 bases, 13 bases remained unmatched. Germline CDR1 is SEHNR and CDR2 is FQNEAQ (reference sequence). This CDR3 contains 17 residues. CDR3 sequence: CASLGTGAFSGANVLTF. CDR3 sequence (DNA): TGTGCCAGTCTCGGGACAGGCGCCTTCAGTGGGGCCAACGTCCTGACTTTC.

The gene calls are TRBV4-3 and TRBJ2-1, with TRBD2 matching 7 bases. Unmatched junction bases numbered 7, after V lost 2 bases and J lost 6 bases. Germline V lookup: CDR1 LGHNA, CDR2 YSLEER. This CDR3 has 15 amino acids. In nucleotides, the CDR3 is TGCGCCAGCAGCCAATTGCCAGCGGGACTCAATGAGCAGTTCTTC. It specifies CASSQLPAGLNEQFF.

This clone was counted once. The chain has TRBV7-9 and TRBJ1-1, with 7 positions matching TRBD1. Per germline, CDR1 SEHNR and CDR2 FQNEAQ (reference sequence). With 4 bases clipped from V and 5 bases from J, the junction kept 7 bases outside the gene matches. The length of the CDR3 is 14 residues. For the CDR3, the DNA is TGTGCCAGCAGCTATACGACAGGGATAACTGAAGCTTTCTTT. It is translated as CASSYTTGITEAFF.

The rearrangement uses TRBV30 and TRBJ1-5; TRBD1 is a possible D gene (6 bases). Germline V gene lookup returns CDR1 GTSNPN and CDR2 SVGIG (reference sequence). The CDR3 runs to 13 residues. V was cut by 5 bases and J by 2 bases, with 10 bases left in between. The chain's CDR3 is CAWEQGGNQPQHF. The CDR3 DNA follows: TGTGCCTGGGAACAGGGTGGCAATCAGCCCCAGCATTTT. The entire variable domain, with the rest obtained from reference TRBV30 and TRBJ1-5, is as follows: SQTIHQWPATLVQPVGSPLSLECTVEGTSNPNLYWYRQAAGRGLQLLFYSVGIGQISSEVPQNLSASRPQDRQFILSSKKLLLSDSGFYLCAWEQGGNQPQHFGDGTRLSIL.

V and J are TRBV29-1 and TRBJ2-2, with D possibly being TRBD2 (5 bases). This CDR3 is built from 11 residues. The V end was cut by 0 bases, the J end by 13 bases, with 9 bases between. CDR1 is SQVTM and CDR2 is ANQGSEA in the germline V gene. The CDR3 DNA follows: TGCAGCGTTGAAGATTTTCGGGGGCTGTTTTTT. Its translation: CSVEDFRGLFF.

The chain has TRBV5-6 and TRBJ1-2; D is unclear. The germline V gene encodes CDR1 SGHDT and CDR2 YYEEEE. V lost 3 bases and J 3 bases, leaving 6 bases between the germline ends. This CDR3 comprises 12 residues. The CDR3 coding sequence is TGTGCCAGCAGCTCGGAAGACTATGGCTACACCTTC. It is translated as CASSSEDYGYTF.

With respect to this clone: Distinct nucleotide sequences in the sample also encode this CDR3. The CDR3 DNA follows: TGCGCCAGCAGTGAAACCGGGGAGCTGTTTTTT. Encoded protein: CASSETGELFF. The chain has TRBV4-1 and TRBJ2-2; D remains ambiguous. This CDR3 is 11 amino acids long. V was clipped by 6 bases and J by 5 bases, with 4 bases between them. Germline CDR1 MGHRA, CDR2 YSYEKL.